A selection of T cell receptor beta chains follows, all from one sample in a study of blood T cell repertoires in COVID-19. Some clones are missing from TCRdb's copy, which holds only in-frame ones; the method was immunoSEQ multiplex PCR. This sample has hundreds of thousands of clones; more than 65% occur once, and the top ten carry 3% to 4%. The specimen sequenced was peripheral blood. These TCRs come from a middle-aged woman with active or convalescent COVID-19. The CDR3 runs from the conserved cysteine through the conserved F or W. A D gene is named only where the DNA matches it firmly. Where a row states a size, it is once, few, many or the class of an expanded clone; other rows omit it.

>TRBD1|TRBJ1-2|TRBV6-1|few
TGTGCCAGCAGTGAGAATTCAGGGGGCTATAATGGCTACACCTTC
CASSENSGGYNGYTF
>TRBD1|TRBJ1-2|TRBV7-9|NA
TGTGCCAGCAGCTTCCGCCAGGGGGCGCTGGGTCCTGGCTACACCTTC
CASSFRQGALGPGYTF
>NA|TRBJ1-5|TRBV12-3/TRBV12-4|NA
TGTGCCAGCAGTCGGCTAGAGCAGCCCCAGCATTTT
CASSRLEQPQHF
>TRBD2|TRBJ2-1|TRBV9|NA
TGTGCCAGCAGCTTACTTGCGGGGGGTAATAGAAATGAGCAGTTCTTC
CASSLLAGGNRNEQFF
>NA|TRBJ2-5|TRBV19|NA
TGTGCCAGTAGTGCGCCTTACCAAGAGACCCAGTACTTC
CASSAPYQETQYF
>TRBD2|TRBJ2-4|TRBV5-6|NA
TGTGCCAGCAGCTTGGAGAGACTAGCGGTTAAAAACATTCAGTACTTC
CASSLERLAVKNIQYF
>NA|TRBJ1-2|TRBV9|NA
TGTGCCAGCAGCGTAGGAGGGGGGGAAATCTATGGCTACACCTTC
CASSVGGGEIYGYTF
>NA|TRBJ1-5|TRBV5-1|few
TGCGCCAGCAGCTTAGGGGGGGATCAGCCCCAGCATTTT
CASSLGGDQPQHF
>TRBD1|TRBJ2-1|TRBV7-9|NA
TGTGCCAGCAGCCCAGCAGGGGGCACCTCCTACAATGAGCAGTTCTTC
CASSPAGGTSYNEQFF
>NA|TRBJ2-5|TRBV18|once
TGTGCCAGCTCACCACCGAGTCGGGGGACCCAGTACTTC
CASSPPSRGTQYF
>NA|TRBJ1-2|TRBV7-2|NA
TGTGCCAGCACCCCAATAGGGGGACCCTATGGCTACACCTTC
CASTPIGGPYGYTF
>NA|TRBJ2-1|TRBV4-2|few
TGTGCCAGCAGCCAAATTAGCGGAGTCTCCTACAATGAGCAGTTCTTC
CASSQISGVSYNEQFF
>NA|TRBJ1-2|TRBV7-2|NA
TGTGCCAGCAGCTTAGTGGGACACTCTAACTATGGCTACACCTTC
CASSLVGHSNYGYTF
>NA|TRBJ1-4|TRBV4-1|NA
TGCGCCAGCAGCTTAAAGGGCCCGGGGGATGGGTATAAAACTAATGAAAAACTGTTTTTT
CASSLKGPGDGYKTNEKLFF
>NA|TRBJ1-5|TRBV29-1|NA
TGCAGCGTTGAGGTAGGGAGCGGGTCGAATCAGCCCCAGCATTTT
CSVEVGSGSNQPQHF
>TRBD1|TRBJ2-1|TRBV9|NA
TGTGCCAGCAGCTCGACAGGGGGGTCCTACAATGAGCAGTTCTTC
CASSSTGGSYNEQFF
>TRBD1|TRBJ1-6|TRBV7-9|NA
TGTGCCAGCAGCCCCTCGACAGGGTGGTCACCCCTCCACTTT
CASSPSTGWSPLHF
>TRBD2|TRBJ2-2|TRBV7-3|NA
TGTGCCAGCAGCCTCCCCTTAGCGGGGGGGGACACCGGGGAGCTGTTTTTT
CASSLPLAGGDTGELFF
>NA|TRBJ1-1|TRBV20-1|NA
TGCAGTGTGCGGACAGAATTTGAAGCTTTCTTT
CSVRTEFEAFF
>TRBD1|TRBJ1-6|TRBV5-1|NA
TGCGCCAGCAGCCTCCGGGACAGGGGCGCTCACCTCCACTTT
CASSLRDRGAHLHF
>TRBD1|TRBJ1-2|TRBV27|NA
TGTGCCAGCAGTCAGACAGGGGCGGGTGGCTACACCTTC
CASSQTGAGGYTF
>TRBD2|TRBJ2-4|TRBV10-2|NA
TGCGCCAGCGGTACTAGCGGGGGGGCCCCATTAGCCAAAAACATTCAGTACTTC
CASGTSGGAPLAKNIQYF
>NA|TRBJ2-5|TRBV19|few
TGTGCCAGTAGTATGGAGGGGGCTGGGGAGACCCAGTACTTC
CASSMEGAGETQYF
>NA|TRBJ1-5|TRBV12-5|NA
TGTGCTAGTGGTTTCCAGGGAGGAAGGCAGCCCCAGCATTTT
CASGFQGGRQPQHF
>NA|TRBJ2-1|TRBV29-1|NA
TGCAGCGTTGCCCTAGCGCCCTACAATGAGCAGTTCTTC
CSVALAPYNEQFF
>TRBD2|TRBJ2-3|TRBV30|few
TGTGCCTGGAGCGAGCGGGGGGGAGGGGATACGCAGTATTTT
CAWSERGGGDTQYF
>TRBD2|TRBJ2-5|TRBV29-1|NA
TGCAGCGTAGGACTAGCGGTAGAGACCCAGTACTTC
CSVGLAVETQYF
>TRBD1|TRBJ2-1|TRBV10-1|NA
TGCGCCAGCAGTGAGTCCCAGGGGGCTTACAATGAGCAGTTCTTC
CASSESQGAYNEQFF
>NA|TRBJ1-2|TRBV28|once
TGTGCCACCGAAACAGGCCTCGCGGGGGGGTATGGCTACACCTTC
CATETGLAGGYGYTF
>TRBD2|TRBJ2-2|TRBV7-9|NA
TGTGCCAGCAGCTCCGGGCGACTAGCGGGGGGAAACGGGGAGCTGTTTTTT
CASSSGRLAGGNGELFF
>TRBD1|TRBJ2-5|TRBV15|few
TGTGCCACCAGCAGCCGGGACAGGGGGCTGGAGACCCAGTACTTC
CATSSRDRGLETQYF
>NA|TRBJ2-2|TRBV7-3|NA
TGTGCCAGCAGCCGGGATCAGGGGACCGCGAGCACCGGGGAGCTGTTTTTT
CASSRDQGTASTGELFF
>TRBD2|TRBJ2-2|TRBV6-5|once
TGTGCCAGGGAAAGGGCGGGGGGCGAGACCGGGGAGCTGTTTTTT
CARERAGGETGELFF
>TRBD2|TRBJ2-3|TRBV30|NA
TGTGCCGGGGAGACTAGCGGGGTCACAGATACGCAGTATTTT
CAGETSGVTDTQYF
>NA|TRBJ2-2|TRBV6-5|NA
TGTGCCAGCAGCAAGGGGGGGGCGAACACCGGGGAGCTGTTTTTT
CASSKGGANTGELFF
>NA|TRBJ2-2|TRBV29-1|NA
TGCAGCGCGACCCCCGGGGGCGGGGAGCTGTTTTTT
CSATPGGGELFF
>TRBD1|TRBJ1-1|TRBV3-1/TRBV3-2|NA
TGTGCCAGCAGCCCTACAGGGGTTACTGAAGCTTTCTTT
CASSPTGVTEAFF
>NA|TRBJ2-2|TRBV11-3|NA
TGTGCCAGCAGCTTAGACTCCGCGAACACCGGGGAGCTGTTTTTT
CASSLDSANTGELFF
>TRBD1|TRBJ1-2|TRBV28|NA
TGTGCCAGCAGTACCCCGACAGGGGGCTATGGCTACACCTTC
CASSTPTGGYGYTF
>NA|TRBJ2-5|TRBV30|few
TGTGCCTGGAATACTGGGGGGGCCTTTCAAGAGACCCAGTACTTC
CAWNTGGAFQETQYF
>NA|TRBJ2-1|TRBV20-1|few
TGCAGTGCTAGACTAGCCAATGAGCAGTTCTTC
CSARLANEQFF
>NA|TRBJ2-7|TRBV30|NA
TGTGCCTGGATAGGGGACTCGAACTACGAGCAGTACTTC
CAWIGDSNYEQYF
>NA|TRBJ1-1|TRBV30|NA
TGTGCCTGGAGTGTACCCCCAGGGAGGAAAGCTTTCTTT
CAWSVPPGRKAFF
>NA|TRBJ1-5|TRBV7-9|few
TGTGCCAGCAGCTCAGAGGGGGGGAGCAATCAGCCCCAGCATTTT
CASSSEGGSNQPQHF
>NA|TRBJ1-1|TRBV21-1|NA
TGTGCCAGCAGCAAGGGGCTCGACTCCCGATACACTGAAGCTTTCTTT
CASSKGLDSRYTEAFF
>NA|TRBJ1-2|TRBV6-5|NA
TGTGCCTCCAGTATTCTCTATGGCTACACCTTC
CASSILYGYTF
>NA|TRBJ2-5|TRBV5-6|once
TGTGCCAGCAGCTTTGGTCCAACGCTCCAGGAGACCCAGTACTTC
CASSFGPTLQETQYF
>TRBD1|TRBJ1-1|TRBV19|once
TGTGCCAGTACCAGAGACAGGGGTCACACTGAAGCTTTCTTT
CASTRDRGHTEAFF
>NA|TRBJ1-4|TRBV4-1|NA
TGCGCCAGCAGCCGGACCCGGGGGGAGAAGAATGAAAAACTGTTTTTT
CASSRTRGEKNEKLFF
>TRBD2|TRBJ2-7|TRBV7-9|NA
TGTGCCAGCAGCTTATCGGGAGGCTACGAGCAGTACTTC
CASSLSGGYEQYF
>NA|TRBJ1-2|TRBV11-2|NA
TGTGCCAGCAGCCCGGGGGGTGGCTACACCTTC
CASSPGGGYTF
>TRBD2|TRBJ2-2|TRBV10-3|NA
TGTGCCACCCTGGGGCGGGGGGGCGCCGGGGAGCTGTTTTTT
CATLGRGGAGELFF
>TRBD1|TRBJ2-2|TRBV3-1/TRBV3-2|NA
TGTGCCAGCAGCCGCGGACCAGGGGGAACCGGGGAGCTGTTTTTT
CASSRGPGGTGELFF
>TRBD1|TRBJ1-1|TRBV6-5|once
TGTGCCAGCAGGGAGACAGGGGTCCCGGAAGCTTTCTTT
CASRETGVPEAFF
>TRBD2|TRBJ2-1|TRBV2|once
TGTGCCAGCAGAGGAGGACTAGCGGGTTCCAATGAGCAGTTCTTC
CASRGGLAGSNEQFF
>NA|TRBJ1-1|TRBV5-4|NA
TGTGCCAGCAGCTTGGGGGGAGGGCGAGGGAGGACTGAAGCTTTCTTT
CASSLGGGRGRTEAFF